These T cell receptor beta chains were read from a single sample in a study of response to subunit inactivated influenza vaccine. In TCRdb, the RT-PCR reads were re-called with MiXCR into one record per CDR3 protein. The data show 600,000 to 700,000 distinct CDR3 sequences, with roughly 15% seen just once and 7.5% to 8% held by the top ten. This material consisted of PBMCs from blood, taken less than 15 days before vaccination. Receptors originate from a man aged 50 to 59 who received an inactivated influenza vaccine. Each CDR3 is given with its conserved first and last residue. D genes are given only for firm matches. The size entry is marked missing in some rows and otherwise reads once, few, many or a size class.

abundance	v_gene	d_gene	j_gene	CDR3nt	CDR3aa
-	TRBV3-1	-	TRBJ1-5	TGTGCCAGCAGCCAGGGCCAGTATCAGCCCCAGCATTTT	CASSQGQYQPQHF
-	TRBV7-8	-	TRBJ2-1	TGTGCCAGCAGCCGATTGGACGCGCTATCCTACAATGAGCAGTTCTTC	CASSRLDALSYNEQFF
-	TRBV20-1	TRBD2	TRBJ2-5	TGCAGTGCCGCTCGGGGGGTGGAGACCCAGTACTTC	CSAARGVETQYF
many	TRBV6-1	TRBD1	TRBJ2-2	TGTGCCAGCAGTGCTTACAGGGGAATGGAGGAGCTGTTTTTT	CASSAYRGMEELFF
-	TRBV4-1	-	TRBJ2-1	TGCGCCAGCAGCCAAGCAGGGCCGACGGACAATGAGCAGTTCTTC	CASSQAGPTDNEQFF
many	TRBV7-2	-	TRBJ2-1	TGTGCCAGCAGCTTACAAGCCGGGACCTACAATGAGCAGTTCTTC	CASSLQAGTYNEQFF
few	TRBV21-1	-	TRBJ1-1	TGTGCCAGCAGCAAAGCGCGACACCCGAACACTGAAGCTTTCTTT	CASSKARHPNTEAFF
many	TRBV3-1	-	TRBJ2-3	TGTGCCAGCAGCCCATTTACGGGAGATACGCAGTATTTT	CASSPFTGDTQYF
few	TRBV7-8	-	TRBJ2-4	TGTGCCAGCAGTTCAAATACAGGGTTCGGTATCCGAGCCAAAAACATTCAGTACTTC	CASSSNTGFGIRAKNIQYF
-	TRBV12-3/TRBV12-4	-	TRBJ2-5	TGTGCCAGCAGCAACTGGCAGGGGAGGGGAGAGACCCAGTACTTC	CASSNWQGRGETQYF
-	TRBV4-3	-	TRBJ1-3	TGCGCCAGCAGCCAAGACCCTCCACAGACCTTTAGCACCATATATTTT	CASSQDPPQTFSTIYF
few	TRBV7-8	-	TRBJ2-7	TGTGCCAGCAGCTCCACGTGGTTCTCAACCTACGAGCAGTACTTC	CASSSTWFSTYEQYF
few	TRBV6-1	-	TRBJ2-3	TGTGCCAGCAACGAGGGATCCACAGATACGCAGTATTTT	CASNEGSTDTQYF
few	TRBV14	-	TRBJ2-4	TGTGCCAGCAGCCAAGCTCGGATAGCCAAAAACATTCAGTACTTC	CASSQARIAKNIQYF
-	TRBV4-3	-	TRBJ2-1	TGCGCCAGCAGCCAAGATGTGGCGTCGCCGAAGTTCTTC	CASSQDVASPKFF
few	TRBV29-1	-	TRBJ1-3	TGCAGCGTGGCAGGGATCTCTGGAAACACCATATATTTT	CSVAGISGNTIYF
-	TRBV7-2	-	TRBJ1-1	TGTGCCAGCAGCCGTCTAAATGTTCCGAACACTGAAGCTTTCTTT	CASSRLNVPNTEAFF
-	TRBV5-1	TRBD2	TRBJ2-7	TGCGCCAGCAGCTCCTTAGCGGGAGGGAACGAGCAGTACTTC	CASSSLAGGNEQYF
-	TRBV20-1	TRBD2	TRBJ2-5	TGCAGTGCCACCTGGCTCCGGGCTAGCGGGGCCCAGGGGGAGACCCAGTACTTC	CSATWLRASGAQGETQYF
-	TRBV12-3/TRBV12-4	-	TRBJ2-1	TGTGCCAGCAGTTTTCCGGCAGGAAGCTCCTACAATGAGCAGTTCTTC	CASSFPAGSSYNEQFF
few	TRBV20-1	-	TRBJ2-7	TGCAGTGCTAGAGAGGGGGACGGGTTTTTCTACGAGCAGTACTTC	CSAREGDGFFYEQYF
-	TRBV20-1	TRBD2	TRBJ2-5	TGCAGTGCTAGCCGATGGACTAGCGGGCTACAAGAGACCCAGTACTTC	CSASRWTSGLQETQYF
few	TRBV5-1	-	TRBJ2-2	TGCGCCAGCAGCCCGACAGGATTTGGCACCGGGGAGCTGTTTTTT	CASSPTGFGTGELFF
-	TRBV4-3	-	TRBJ1-2	TGCGCCAGCAGCCAAGATTGGGGGACCGGATATGACTATGGCTACACCTTC	CASSQDWGTGYDYGYTF
-	TRBV12-3/TRBV12-4	-	TRBJ2-5	TGTGCCACCCGACAGGATTATCAAGAGACCCAGTACTTC	CATRQDYQETQYF
-	TRBV28	TRBD1	TRBJ2-2	TGTGCCAGCCAACAGGGGGGTCCTAACACCGGGGAGCTGTTTTTT	CASQQGGPNTGELFF
-	TRBV9	TRBD1	TRBJ1-5	TGTGCCAGCAGCACTGGACAGGGGGTCAATCAGCCCCAGCATTTT	CASSTGQGVNQPQHF
many	TRBV7-9	-	TRBJ2-1	TGTGCCAGCGCGCCTTATGGGTCCAATGAGCAGTTCTTC	CASAPYGSNEQFF
-	TRBV12-3/TRBV12-4	TRBD1	TRBJ2-1	TGTGCCAGCGTCCCAGGGGGTAACTATGAGCAGTTCTTC	CASVPGGNYEQFF
-	TRBV5-1	TRBD1	TRBJ2-1	TGCGCCAGCAGCTGGGGGACAGGGAGTGCAAGTGAGCAGTTCTTC	CASSWGTGSASEQFF
many	TRBV5-1	TRBD2	TRBJ2-3	TGCGCCAGCAGCTTGGATGGCGGGAGTTCATCAGATACGCAGTATTTT	CASSLDGGSSSDTQYF
few	TRBV29-1	-	TRBJ1-2	TGCAGCGCCTCAGGGGACGGGAACTATGGCTACACCTTC	CSASGDGNYGYTF
-	TRBV5-6	-	TRBJ1-2	TGTGCCAGCAGCTTGGTGAGCAGGGCCTATGGCTACACCTTC	CASSLVSRAYGYTF
many	TRBV20-1	TRBD2	TRBJ2-1	TGCAGTGCGGCAGCTAGCGGGACCTACAATGAGCAGTTCTTC	CSAAASGTYNEQFF
few	TRBV27	TRBD1	TRBJ2-3	TGTGCCAGCATACGGACAGGGGGCGGTAATACGCAGTATTTT	CASIRTGGGNTQYF
few	TRBV20-1	-	TRBJ2-1	TGCAGTAATACTCGACTTAGCTCCTACAATGAGCAGTTCTTC	CSNTRLSSYNEQFF
few	TRBV27	TRBD1	TRBJ2-5	TGTGCCAGCAGTTCCTACCCCACAGGGGGTAAGACCCAGTACTTC	CASSSYPTGGKTQYF
few	TRBV4-3	-	TRBJ2-5	TGCGCCAGCAGCCAAAGGACAGCCCCGGCAGAGACCCAGTACTTC	CASSQRTAPAETQYF
-	TRBV5-6	-	TRBJ2-7	TGTGCCAGCAGCTACCCGACAGGAAGATACAGTGGAGGCGAGCAGTACTTC	CASSYPTGRYSGGEQYF
-	TRBV2	TRBD2	TRBJ2-1	TGTGCCAGCACCATAGCGGGAGCCTACAATGAGCAGTTCTTC	CASTIAGAYNEQFF
-	TRBV28	TRBD2	TRBJ2-3	TGTGCCAGCAGTTTATCTCTCAAACTAGCGGGTACAGACACAGATACGCAGTATTTT	CASSLSLKLAGTDTDTQYF
-	TRBV7-9	-	TRBJ2-1	TGTGCCAGCAGCTTAGTACTCGGGAGTGAGCAGTTCTTC	CASSLVLGSEQFF
-	TRBV20-1	TRBD2	TRBJ2-3	TGCAGTGCCACAAAAACAAGCGGGGTCACAGATACGCAGTATTTT	CSATKTSGVTDTQYF
-	TRBV20-1	TRBD1	TRBJ1-5	TGCAGTGCTAGCCCGGGACAGGGTAATCAGCCCCAGCATTTT	CSASPGQGNQPQHF
many	TRBV18	-	TRBJ2-4	TGTGCCAGCTCACCCCGATCGGGAAAAAACATTCAGTACTTC	CASSPRSGKNIQYF
few	TRBV5-1	TRBD2	TRBJ2-6	TGCGCCAGCAGCTCGGAGGGACTAGCGGGAAATGGTGGGGCCAACGTCCTGACTTTC	CASSSEGLAGNGGANVLTF
once	TRBV11-3	-	TRBJ2-5	TGTGCCAGCAGCTTAAACTGGGGAGAGATCCAGTACTTC	CASSLNWGEIQYF
few	TRBV5-1	-	TRBJ2-5	TGCGCCAGCAGCTTGAATCAGGGCGCGGAGACCCAGTACTTC	CASSLNQGAETQYF